These T cell receptor beta chains were read from a single sample in a study of cytomegalovirus exposure and HLA in healthy donors. Sequencing used immunoSEQ multiplex PCR; TCRdb keeps in-frame clones, though not all of them. The data show more than 110,000 clones, over 75% seen once. Input material: PBMCs. The receptors were sampled from a woman in her 50s in good health and CMV-seropositive. Both conserved end residues are part of each CDR3. The order of the fields is CDR3 protein, CDR3 DNA, D gene, J gene, V gene, clone size. The D gene is left open where the match is weak. Rows give clone size only sometimes, using once, few, many, or a class for an expanded clone.

cdr3_aa: CASSQEQGRGFATEAFF
cdr3_nt: TGTGCCAGCAGCCAAGAACAGGGGCGAGGGTTTGCCACTGAAGCTTTCTTT
d_call: TRBD1
j_call: TRBJ1-1
v_call: TRBV4-2
clone_size: .

cdr3_aa: CASTRGPETPDEQYF
cdr3_nt: TGCGCCAGCACCAGGGGTCCGGAGACGCCCGACGAGCAGTACTTC
d_call: .
j_call: TRBJ2-7
v_call: TRBV5-1
clone_size: .

cdr3_aa: CASSRGGVPDTQYF
cdr3_nt: TGCGCCAGCAGCCGCGGGGGGGTCCCAGATACGCAGTATTTT
d_call: TRBD2
j_call: TRBJ2-3
v_call: TRBV5-1
clone_size: .

cdr3_aa: CASGHYEQYF
cdr3_nt: TGTGCCAGCGGACACTACGAGCAGTACTTC
d_call: .
j_call: TRBJ2-7
v_call: TRBV11-2
clone_size: .

cdr3_aa: CASSLVQATYGYTF
cdr3_nt: TGCGCCAGCAGCTTGGTACAGGCCACCTATGGCTACACCTTC
d_call: .
j_call: TRBJ1-2
v_call: TRBV5-1
clone_size: .

cdr3_aa: CASSPPSRETDTQYF
cdr3_nt: TGCGCCAGCAGCCCCCCCAGCAGGGAAACAGATACGCAGTATTTT
d_call: .
j_call: TRBJ2-3
v_call: TRBV4-1
clone_size: many

cdr3_aa: CASSVRDMTDTQYF
cdr3_nt: TGTGCCAGCAGCGTCCGAGACATGACAGATACGCAGTATTTT
d_call: .
j_call: TRBJ2-3
v_call: TRBV9
clone_size: .

cdr3_aa: CASSVLGQGNNEQFF
cdr3_nt: TGTGCCAGCTCAGTACTGGGACAGGGTAACAATGAGCAGTTCTTC
d_call: TRBD1
j_call: TRBJ2-1
v_call: TRBV18
clone_size: .

cdr3_aa: CASSGDRDGGYEQYF
cdr3_nt: TGTGCCAGCAGCGGTGACAGGGACGGTGGCTACGAGCAGTACTTC
d_call: TRBD1
j_call: TRBJ2-7
v_call: TRBV9
clone_size: .

cdr3_aa: CASMVQAGGQDTQYF
cdr3_nt: TGTGCCAGTATGGTACAAGCGGGGGGGCAAGATACGCAGTATTTT
d_call: TRBD2
j_call: TRBJ2-3
v_call: TRBV19
clone_size: .

cdr3_aa: CAWTGQHYEQYF
cdr3_nt: TGTGCCTGGACCGGACAGCACTACGAGCAGTACTTC
d_call: .
j_call: TRBJ2-7
v_call: TRBV30
clone_size: .

cdr3_aa: CASRGTGAFYGYTF
cdr3_nt: TGTGCCAGTCGTGGGACAGGGGCCTTCTATGGCTACACCTTC
d_call: TRBD1
j_call: TRBJ1-2
v_call: TRBV6-5
clone_size: .

cdr3_aa: CASSLGSGLQETQYF
cdr3_nt: TGTGCTAGCAGCTTAGGGTCAGGGCTACAAGAGACCCAGTACTTC
d_call: .
j_call: TRBJ2-5
v_call: TRBV7-7
clone_size: .

cdr3_aa: CASSLTRGWIEAFF
cdr3_nt: TGTGCCAGCAGCTTAACGAGGGGGTGGATTGAAGCTTTCTTT
d_call: .
j_call: TRBJ1-1
v_call: TRBV7-2
clone_size: .

cdr3_aa: CASRRQGMGQETQYF
cdr3_nt: TGTGCCAGCAGAAGACAGGGGATGGGGCAAGAGACCCAGTACTTC
d_call: TRBD1
j_call: TRBJ2-5
v_call: TRBV6-1
clone_size: .

cdr3_aa: CASSRSAGRGLAQHF
cdr3_nt: TGCGCCAGCAGCCGATCGGCGGGGAGAGGCTTGGCCCAGCATTTT
d_call: .
j_call: TRBJ1-5
v_call: TRBV4-3
clone_size: .